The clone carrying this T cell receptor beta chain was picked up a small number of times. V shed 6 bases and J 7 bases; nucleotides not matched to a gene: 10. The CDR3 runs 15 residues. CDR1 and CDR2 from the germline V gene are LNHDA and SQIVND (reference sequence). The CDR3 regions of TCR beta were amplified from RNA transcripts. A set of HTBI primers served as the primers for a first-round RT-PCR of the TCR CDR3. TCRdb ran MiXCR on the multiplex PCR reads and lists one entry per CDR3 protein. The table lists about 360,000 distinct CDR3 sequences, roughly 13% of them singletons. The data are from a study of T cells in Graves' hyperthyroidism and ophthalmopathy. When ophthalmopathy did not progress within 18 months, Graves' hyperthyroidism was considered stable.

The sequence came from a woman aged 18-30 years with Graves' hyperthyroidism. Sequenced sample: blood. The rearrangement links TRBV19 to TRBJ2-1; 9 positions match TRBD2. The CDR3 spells CASRPSSGILNEQFF. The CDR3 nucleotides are TGTGCCAGTAGACCTTCTAGCGGGATTTTGAATGAGCAGTTCTTC.